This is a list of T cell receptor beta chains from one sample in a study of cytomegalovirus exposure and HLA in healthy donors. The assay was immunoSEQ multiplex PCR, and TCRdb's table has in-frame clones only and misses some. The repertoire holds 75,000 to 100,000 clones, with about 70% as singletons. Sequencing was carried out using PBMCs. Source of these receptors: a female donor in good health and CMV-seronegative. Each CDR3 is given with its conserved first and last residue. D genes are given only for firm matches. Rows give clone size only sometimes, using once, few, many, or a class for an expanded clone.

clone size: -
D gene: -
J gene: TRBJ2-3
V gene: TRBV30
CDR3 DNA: TGTGCCTGGAGAGGTTGGGCGGGTATCACAGATACGCAGTATTTT
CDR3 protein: CAWRGWAGITDTQYF

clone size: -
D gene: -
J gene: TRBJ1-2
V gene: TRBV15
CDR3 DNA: TGTGCCACCAGCAGAGATCGAGCGGGACCGGGGGAGGGCTACACCTTC
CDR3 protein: CATSRDRAGPGEGYTF

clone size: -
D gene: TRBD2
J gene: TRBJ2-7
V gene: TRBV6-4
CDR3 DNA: TGTGCCAGCAGTGAAGAGGTAGGGGGACTAGCGTCGGTGGAGCAGTACTTC
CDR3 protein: CASSEEVGGLASVEQYF

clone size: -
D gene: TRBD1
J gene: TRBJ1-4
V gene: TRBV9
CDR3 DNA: TGTGCCAGCAGTCAAGGGGGCTCTGGTGAAAAACTGTTTTTT
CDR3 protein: CASSQGGSGEKLFF

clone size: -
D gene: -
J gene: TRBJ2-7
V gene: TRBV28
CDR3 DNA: TGTGCCAGCAGTTCGCCGGACAGGGAGGGGGAGCAGTACTTC
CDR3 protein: CASSSPDREGEQYF

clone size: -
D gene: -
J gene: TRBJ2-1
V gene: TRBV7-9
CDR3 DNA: TGTTCCAGCAGCCCCACGGTAGGGGAAGAGCAGTTCTTC
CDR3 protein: CSSSPTVGEEQFF

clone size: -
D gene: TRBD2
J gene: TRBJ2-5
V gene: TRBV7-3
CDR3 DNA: TGTGCCAGCAGTCTAGCGGGAGTCTCGGAGACCCAGTACTTC
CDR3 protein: CASSLAGVSETQYF

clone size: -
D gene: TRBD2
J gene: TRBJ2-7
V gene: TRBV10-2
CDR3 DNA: TGCGCCAGCAGCTCCGGACTAGCCCGGGCCTACGAGCAGTACTTC
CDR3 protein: CASSSGLARAYEQYF

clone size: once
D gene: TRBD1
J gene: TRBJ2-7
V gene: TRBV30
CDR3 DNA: TGTGCCTGGAGCCGGGACAGAGCCTACGAGCAGTACTTC
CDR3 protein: CAWSRDRAYEQYF

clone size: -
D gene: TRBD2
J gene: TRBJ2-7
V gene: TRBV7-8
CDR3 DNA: TGTGCCAGCAGCTTATCGGCTAGCGGAACCTACGAGCAGTACTTC
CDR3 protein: CASSLSASGTYEQYF

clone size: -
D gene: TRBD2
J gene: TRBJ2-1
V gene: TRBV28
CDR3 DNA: TGTGCCAGCAGCCAAGGTGGGCTAGCGGGATTTAATGAGCAGTTCTTC
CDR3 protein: CASSQGGLAGFNEQFF

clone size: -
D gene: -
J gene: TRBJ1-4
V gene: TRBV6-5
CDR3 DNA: TGTGCCAGCAGTTACAGGGGTACGGACGAAAAACTGTTTTTT
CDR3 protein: CASSYRGTDEKLFF

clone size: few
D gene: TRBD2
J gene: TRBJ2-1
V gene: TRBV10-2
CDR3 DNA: TGCGCCAGCAGTGTTACACTAGCGGCGCCGTTCTTC
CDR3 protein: CASSVTLAAPFF

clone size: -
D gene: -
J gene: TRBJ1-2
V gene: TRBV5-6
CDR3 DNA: TGTGCCAGCAGCTTGGGGCAGGGCTACGGCCCCAACTATGGCTACACCTTC
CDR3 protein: CASSLGQGYGPNYGYTF

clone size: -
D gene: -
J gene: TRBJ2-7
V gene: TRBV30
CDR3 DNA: TGTGCCTGGAGTCTGGGGAGCTCCTACGAGCAGTACTTC
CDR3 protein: CAWSLGSSYEQYF

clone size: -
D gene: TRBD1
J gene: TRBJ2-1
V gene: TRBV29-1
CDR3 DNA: TGCAGCGCCCGCCAGGGGGCGACCAATGAGCAGTTCTTC
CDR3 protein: CSARQGATNEQFF

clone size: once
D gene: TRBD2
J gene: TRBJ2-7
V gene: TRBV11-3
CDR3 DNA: TGTGCCAGCAGCTTATCAGCGGGGGCGCGGGAGCAGTACTTC
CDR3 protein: CASSLSAGAREQYF

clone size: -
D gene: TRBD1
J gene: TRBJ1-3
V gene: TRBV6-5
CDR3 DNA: TGTGCCAGCAGTTACTCTACAGACAGGGACAGAAACACCATATATTTT
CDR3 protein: CASSYSTDRDRNTIYF

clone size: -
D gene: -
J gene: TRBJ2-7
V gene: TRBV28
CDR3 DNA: TGTGCCAGCAGTTTTACCTACGAGCAGTACTTC
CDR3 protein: CASSFTYEQYF

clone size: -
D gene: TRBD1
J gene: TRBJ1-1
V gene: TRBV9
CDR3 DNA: TGTGCCAGCAGCGTAGTAACAGGGGTGAACACTGAAGCTTTCTTT
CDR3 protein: CASSVVTGVNTEAFF

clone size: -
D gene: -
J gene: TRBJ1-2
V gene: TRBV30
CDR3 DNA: TGTGCCTGGAGAGGGAACCGGGACTGGTATAACTATGGCTACACCTTC
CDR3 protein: CAWRGNRDWYNYGYTF

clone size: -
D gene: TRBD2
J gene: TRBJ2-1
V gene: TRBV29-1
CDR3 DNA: TGCAGCGCCCTGGGAGCGGGGGGCTTAGATGAGCAGTTCTTC
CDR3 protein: CSALGAGGLDEQFF

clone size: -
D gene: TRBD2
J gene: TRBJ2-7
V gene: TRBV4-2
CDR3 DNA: TGTGCCAGCAGCCAACGGGGACTAGCGAGCTCCTACGAGCAGTACTTC
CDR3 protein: CASSQRGLASSYEQYF

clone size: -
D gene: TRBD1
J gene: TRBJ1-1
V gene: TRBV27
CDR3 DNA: TGTGCCAGCAGTTTTACAGGGGGAGTCACTGAAGCTTTCTTT
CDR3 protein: CASSFTGGVTEAFF

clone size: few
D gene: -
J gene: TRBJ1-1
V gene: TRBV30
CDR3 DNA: TGTGCCTGGAGGCCAGGACAGACGAACACTGAAGCTTTCTTT
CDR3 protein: CAWRPGQTNTEAFF

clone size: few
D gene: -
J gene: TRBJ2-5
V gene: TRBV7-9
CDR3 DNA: TGTGCCAGCAGCTTAGCGGGCAGGGCAGAGACCCAGTACTTC
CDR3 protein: CASSLAGRAETQYF

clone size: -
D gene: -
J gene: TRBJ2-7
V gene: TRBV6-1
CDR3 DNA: TGTGCCAGCAGTGAAGGTACAGGGCCTTCCGAGCAGTACTTC
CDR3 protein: CASSEGTGPSEQYF

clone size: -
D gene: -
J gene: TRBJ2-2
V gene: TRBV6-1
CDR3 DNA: TGTGCCAGCAGTGAACTAGCGACGAACACCGGGGAGCTGTTTTTT
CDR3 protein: CASSELATNTGELFF

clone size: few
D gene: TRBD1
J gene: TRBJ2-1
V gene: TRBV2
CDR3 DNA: TGTGCCAGCAGTGATCTGGGACAGGGCCTCTATGAGCAGTTCTTC
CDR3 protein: CASSDLGQGLYEQFF